This T cell receptor beta chain stems from a study of OX40 agonist ivuxolimab in advanced cancers. Study in general: The patients got ivuxolimab, which is an agonistic anti-OX40 (CD134) antibody. Findings and caveats of the study: At 0.1-3.0 mg/kg, partial responders had clonal expansion among the lowest observed.

On this clone itself: Its target is not known.

CDR3 length: 14 amino acids. V dropped 2 bases and J dropped 2 bases, with 9 bases sitting between them. Germline values: CDR1 MNHEY, CDR2 SMNVEV (reference sequence). The assay was immunoSEQ multiplex PCR, and TCRdb's table has in-frame clones only and misses some. The sample holds 31,000 or so clones, over 80% seen once. The source is an adult with an advanced solid tumor such as melanoma, head and neck, liver or kidney cancer. The sequencing used CD4+ or CD8+ T cells sorted from blood, collected in a trial of the OX40 agonist ivuxolimab. This chain links TRBV27 with TRBJ1-1; D is ambiguous. The CDR3 spells CASSLMSVNTEAFF. The DNA of the CDR3 is TGTGCCAGCAGTTTAATGTCGGTAAACACTGAAGCTTTCTTT.